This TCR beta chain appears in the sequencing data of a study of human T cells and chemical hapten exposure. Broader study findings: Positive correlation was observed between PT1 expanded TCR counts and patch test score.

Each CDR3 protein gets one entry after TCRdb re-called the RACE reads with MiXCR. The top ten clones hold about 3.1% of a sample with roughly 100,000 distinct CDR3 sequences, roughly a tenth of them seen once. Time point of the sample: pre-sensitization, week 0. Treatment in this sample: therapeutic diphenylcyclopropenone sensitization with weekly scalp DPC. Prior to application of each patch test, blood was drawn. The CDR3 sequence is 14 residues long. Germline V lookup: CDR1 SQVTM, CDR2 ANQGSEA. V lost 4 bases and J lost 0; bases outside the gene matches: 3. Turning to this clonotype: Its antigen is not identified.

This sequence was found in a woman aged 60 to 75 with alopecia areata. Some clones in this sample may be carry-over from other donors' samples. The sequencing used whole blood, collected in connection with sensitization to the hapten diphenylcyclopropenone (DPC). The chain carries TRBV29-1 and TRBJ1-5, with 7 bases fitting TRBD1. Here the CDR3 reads CSVVTGVSNQPQHF. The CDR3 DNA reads TGCAGCGTTGTTACAGGGGTTAGCAATCAGCCCCAGCATTTT.